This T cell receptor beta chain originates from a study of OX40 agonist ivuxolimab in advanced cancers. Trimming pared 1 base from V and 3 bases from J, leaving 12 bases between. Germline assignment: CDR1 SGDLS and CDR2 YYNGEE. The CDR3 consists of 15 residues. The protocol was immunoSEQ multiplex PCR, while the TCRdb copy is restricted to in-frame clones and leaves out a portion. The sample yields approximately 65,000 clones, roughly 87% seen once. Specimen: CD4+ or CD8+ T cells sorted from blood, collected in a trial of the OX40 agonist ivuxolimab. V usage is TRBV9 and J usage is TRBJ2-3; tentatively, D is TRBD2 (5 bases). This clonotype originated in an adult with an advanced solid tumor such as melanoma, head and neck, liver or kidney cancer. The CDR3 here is CASSVSSILTDTQYF. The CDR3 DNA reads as TGTGCCAGCAGCGTATCTAGCATATTGACAGATACGCAGTATTTT. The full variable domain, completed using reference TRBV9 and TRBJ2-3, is DSGVTQTPKHLITATGQRVTLRCSPRSGDLSVYWYQQSLDQGLQFLIQYYNGEERAKGNILERFSAQQFPDLHSELNLSSLELGDSALYFCASSVSSILTDTQYFGPGTRLTVL.